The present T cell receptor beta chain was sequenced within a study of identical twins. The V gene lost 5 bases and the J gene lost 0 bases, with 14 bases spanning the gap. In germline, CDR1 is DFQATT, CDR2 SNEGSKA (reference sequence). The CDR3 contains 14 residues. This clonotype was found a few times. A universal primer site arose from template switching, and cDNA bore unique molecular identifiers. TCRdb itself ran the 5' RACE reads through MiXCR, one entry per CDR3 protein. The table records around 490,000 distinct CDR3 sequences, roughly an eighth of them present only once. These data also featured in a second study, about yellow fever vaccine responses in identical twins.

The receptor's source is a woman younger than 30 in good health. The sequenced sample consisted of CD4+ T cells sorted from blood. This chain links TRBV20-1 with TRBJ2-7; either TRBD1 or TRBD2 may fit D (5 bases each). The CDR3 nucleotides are TGCAGTGCTGGACTCACAGGTTTCTCCTACGAGCAGTACTTC. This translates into CSAGLTGFSYEQYF.